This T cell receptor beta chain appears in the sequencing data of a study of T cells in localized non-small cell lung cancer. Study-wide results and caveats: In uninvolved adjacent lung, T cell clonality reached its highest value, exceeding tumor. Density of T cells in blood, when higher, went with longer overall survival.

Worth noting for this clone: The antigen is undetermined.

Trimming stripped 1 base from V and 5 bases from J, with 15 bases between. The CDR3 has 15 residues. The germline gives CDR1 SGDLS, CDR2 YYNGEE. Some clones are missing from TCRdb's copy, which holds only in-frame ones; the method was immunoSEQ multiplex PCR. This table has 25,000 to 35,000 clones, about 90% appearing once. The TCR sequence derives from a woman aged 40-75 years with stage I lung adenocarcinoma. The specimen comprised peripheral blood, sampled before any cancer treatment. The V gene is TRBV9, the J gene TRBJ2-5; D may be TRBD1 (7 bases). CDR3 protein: CASSVQEGARETQYF. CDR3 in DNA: TGTGCCAGCAGCGTACAGGAGGGGGCACGTGAGACCCAGTACTTC.